Listed below are T cell receptor beta chains from one sample, sequenced in a study of T cell repertoires in cytomegalovirus infection. TCRdb called the reads again in MiXCR, with one record for every CDR3 protein. The top ten hold around 2.4% of the sample, which has some 300,000 distinct CDR3 sequences, 8% to 10% seen once. Specimen: PBMCs. These receptors all stem from a human donor in good health (CMV status not recorded). Some clones in this sample may be carry-over from other donors' samples. CDR3s include the opening cysteine and the closing phenylalanine or tryptophan. Size is omitted from some rows. Given values are once, few, many or a class for expanded clones.

>TRBV20-1|few
CSATQGNQPQHF
>TRBV7-6|many
CASSYGQATGAFF
>TRBV7-8|many
CASSLQGSNEQFF
>TRBV20-1|few
CSAREPDRETEAFF
>TRBV20-1|NA
CSARVRERTQYF
>TRBV20-1|NA
CSAPDGNEQFF
>TRBV25-1|many
CASRGGNNSPLHF
>TRBV29-1|few
CSVSNGQIDSPLHF
>TRBV12-3/TRBV12-4|many
CASSGQVTVPLHF
>TRBV7-2|many
CASSSTVIVAYNSPLHF
>TRBV5-1|many
CASSAGHGLAEAFF
>TRBV28|NA
CASSPPGQGLENEQFF
>TRBV6-1|many
CASSQGLIVADTQYF
>TRBV28|many
CASRRQGTDTGELFF
>TRBV5-1|NA
CASRTSGGDEQYF
>TRBV7-8|many
CASSFGTSGGAADTQYF
>TRBV20-1|few
CSARDHGNTGELFF
>TRBV7-2|many
CASSPLGSGGYNEQFF
>TRBV6-4|many
CASSDSKLSYNEQFF
>TRBV3-1|few
CASSQGVVAEAFF
>TRBV7-9|many
CASSLVAGTPYF
>TRBV7-2|many
CASQGYGANVLTF
>TRBV20-1|NA
CSAPTGYSNQPQHF
>TRBV7-6|many
CASSLYRDQPQHF
>TRBV20-1|NA
CSARILVNEQFF
>TRBV29-1|few
CSVDGGNYGYTF
>TRBV10-3|many
CAISAHNEQFF
>TRBV14|NA
CASSQDSSESYGYTF